This T cell receptor beta chain was sequenced during a study of blood T cell repertoires in COVID-19. Study at large: The study drew acute and convalescent COVID-19 samples from the United States, Italy and Spain. Nucleic acid was either cDNA or gDNA, and it came from T cells, B-cell-depleted T cells, or PBMCs.

The CDR3 runs 15 residues. Trimming removed 5 bases at V and 4 bases at J, with 12 bases between. Looked up from germline, CDR1 is MNHEY and CDR2 is SMNVEV (reference sequence). Authors' methods: Amplification from reference gene primers served as the basis for estimated nucleated cell counts. Clones were read by immunoSEQ multiplex PCR, and TCRdb kept only the in-frame ones, dropping some. Clone size and the V and J calls come from that table; the DNA yielded D and trimming. The data hold a few hundred thousand clones, with 88% observed a single time. The sample comprised peripheral blood. The source is a woman aged 25-40 years with COVID-19, enrolled during active disease. V and J are TRBV27 and TRBJ1-6, with D tentatively TRBD1 (6 bases). The CDR3 is CASSLAGTYNSPLHF. CDR3 nucleotides: TGTGCCAGCAGTCTCGCCGGGACATATAATTCACCCCTCCACTTT.